Listed here are 3 T cell receptor beta chains from one sample, sequenced in a study of T cells in women clearing cervical HPV infection. Libraries were prepared by immunoSEQ multiplex PCR; TCRdb keeps only in-frame clonotypes and omits some of them. The sample has around 31,000 clones; the top ten hold more than 4%. Specimen: blood buffy coat. Receptors originate from a woman between 18 and 75 years old with a cervical HPV16 infection that either progressed to CIN3+ or cleared (not recorded which).

Worth noting for this clone: Read sequence stops 3 residues before the CDR3 end, and the germline J gene provides the missing end. The V and J genes are TRBV4-2 and TRBJ2-7; tentative D call: TRBD2 (6 bases). Germline lookup yields CDR1 LGHNA and CDR2 YNFKEQ. The length of the CDR3 is 18 residues. The V and J ends lost 1 base and 2 bases respectively, with 21 bases between them. The CDR3 sequence: CASSQGLLWGDGAYEQYF. CDR3 bases read: TGTGCCAGCAGCCAAGGTCTGTTGTGGGGGGATGGTGCCTACGAG.

About this clone: The CDR3 extends 3 residues past the end of the read, so its final part is completed from the germline J gene. The chain employs TRBV5-1 and TRBJ1-6; 8 bases map to TRBD1. Germline loops: CDR1 SGHRS, CDR2 YFSETQ. The junction had 12 bases not matched to a gene; V was cut back by 3 bases and J by 10 bases. This CDR3 comprises 16 residues. CDR3 DNA (partial): TGCGCCAGCAGCTCCTTGGGACAGGCGGCGGAGTCACCC. Its translation is CASSSLGQAAESP. In full, the CDR3 is CASSSLGQAAESPLHF.

In regard to this clone: The read terminates 3 residues before the CDR3 end, so the remaining end is supplied by the germline J gene. The chain links TRBV30 to TRBJ2-7; D uncertain. Germline CDR1 GTSNPN, CDR2 SVGIG (reference sequence). The CDR3 contains 13 residues. V was cut by 0 bases and J by 6 bases, with 12 bases left in between. CDR3 bases read: TGTGCCTGGAGTGTACGTAGTACTATCGAG. The encoded protein is CAWSVRSTIE. The CDR3 as a whole reads CAWSVRSTIEQYF.